This record concerns one T cell receptor beta chain sequence. Its antigen is not known. The data are from a study of T cell responses to AZD1222 COVID-19 vaccine. General observations from the study: Regions 160-218 and 743-854 dominated among vaccine-associated CD4 TCRs spanning spike. Spike-specific TCR breadth and depth went up after people got two AZD1222 doses. Donors, mostly white British, included more females; clonal diversity was possibly underestimated.

V lost 3 bases to trimming and J lost 4 bases, with 10 bases between them. Germline-derived CDR1 and CDR2 are GTSNPN and SVGIG (reference sequence). The CDR3 has 12 residues. Sequencing used immunoSEQ multiplex PCR; TCRdb keeps in-frame clones, though not all of them. The table has roughly 120,000 clones, roughly 90% seen once. The V call is TRBV30, the J call TRBJ2-7; unclear D gene. The TCR sequence derives from an adult in good health. Sequenced material: peripheral blood, taken on day 0 of AZD1222 vaccination. The CDR3: CAWSDDTYEQYF. CDR3 nucleotides: TGTGCCTGGAGCGATGACACGTACGAGCAGTACTTC. The full variable domain, with the rest looked up from reference TRBV30 and TRBJ2-7, is SQTIHQWPATLVQPVGSPLSLECTVEGTSNPNLYWYRQAAGRGLQLLFYSVGIGQISSEVPQNLSASRPQDRQFILSSKKLLLSDSGFYLCAWSDDTYEQYFGPGTRLTVT.